This TCR beta chain was identified in a study of cytomegalovirus exposure and HLA in healthy donors. About this clone itself: Its target is unknown.

Study-wide findings and caveats: Diagnosis of cytomegalovirus status made by the classifier reportedly showed high specificity and sensitivity. Cytomegalovirus-associated status was assigned to about 150 TCR beta chains. In a later analysis, first-cohort TCR clusters were found to tend to co-occur in the approximately 120 validation repertoires.

These donors were members of the 120-subject validation cohort, a group separate from the approximately 670-subject first cohort. Clones were sequenced by immunoSEQ multiplex PCR, and TCRdb holds only the in-frame ones, with some missing. The sample comprises 80,000 to 95,000 clones, approximately 93% of which are singletons, and 1.1% rests with the top ten. Sequencing input: PBMCs. This receptor was obtained from a woman younger than 45 in good health and CMV-seropositive.

The CDR3 protein is CASSDGVGGLYEQYF. The DNA of the CDR3 is TGTGCCAGCAGCGACGGGGTGGGAGGGCTGTACGAGCAGTACTTC. The rearrangement uses TRBV7-2 and TRBJ2-7; 7 bases line up with TRBD2. Unmatched junction bases numbered 11, after V lost 5 bases and J lost 4 bases. The CDR3 totals 15 residues. CDR1 and CDR2 from the germline V gene are SGHTA and FQGNSA.